The clone carrying this T cell receptor (beta chain) appeared a few times. Its antigen is not identified. The sample comes from a study of response to subunit inactivated influenza vaccine. The study, taken as a whole, reports: It was the authors' suggestion that each seasonal influenza vaccination recruits few new T cells.

V lost 3 bases, J lost 9 bases, and 5 bases stayed unmatched. Germline assignment: CDR1 SGHKS and CDR2 YYEKEE (reference sequence). This CDR3 is built from 14 residues. TCRdb reprocessed the RT-PCR reads with MiXCR, giving one entry per CDR3 protein. The sample shows about 650,000 distinct CDR3 sequences, around 15% of them seen only once. The chain couples TRBV5-5 to TRBJ1-3, with 11 nucleotides matching TRBD1. The sequencing here drew on PBMCs from blood, taken roughly 2 weeks before vaccination. The receptor comes from a man aged 50-60 years who received an inactivated influenza vaccine. CDR3: CASSSGTGGATIYF. In DNA, the CDR3 is TGTGCCAGCAGCTCCGGGACAGGGGGAGCCACCATATATTTT.